The sequence of this TCR beta chain was determined in a study of blood T cell repertoires in COVID-19. Across the study: PBMCs, B-cell-depleted T cells, or T cells provided the cDNA or gDNA that made up the material.

Per the original data handling: Amplification from reference gene primers served as the basis for estimated nucleated cell counts. TCRdb's copy holds only in-frame clones and misses some; the assay was immunoSEQ multiplex PCR. That table supplies the V and J calls and clone size; D and trimming were determined from the DNA. The table lists fewer than 250,000 clones, around 86% of them singletons. Recruited during active infection, patients (from Seattle) were subsequently followed longitudinally. V gave up 6 bases and J gave up 6 bases, with 4 bases separating them. CDR1 is MDHEN, CDR2 SYDVKM, per germline. The length of the CDR3 is 10 residues.

The receptor comes from a man aged 50 to 60 with COVID-19, enrolled during active disease. The chain is built from TRBV28 and TRBJ2-3; D unclear. Material: peripheral blood. For the CDR3, the DNA is TGTGCCAGCAGCGAGGATACGCAGTATTTT. Encoded protein: CASSEDTQYF.